The 25 T cell receptor beta chains listed next were all sequenced from one sample in a study of PD-1 blockade in classical Hodgkin lymphoma. All patients relapsed after autologous stem cell transplantation, and brentuximab vedotin exposure varied. Profiled with immunoSEQ multiplex PCR; TCRdb holds only in-frame clones, not every one. The table includes some 24,000 clones, approximately 80% detected once. The sample in question was peripheral blood mononuclear cells (PBMCs), obtained at baseline. These receptors were collected from a human donor with classical Hodgkin lymphoma.

The V gene is TRBV14, the J gene TRBJ1-1; D might be TRBD1 (5 bases). Germline V gene lookup returns CDR1 SGHDN and CDR2 FVKESK. With 4 bases removed from V and 4 bases from J, the gap between germline ends came to 25 bases. The CDR3 runs to 18 residues. CDR3 sequence (DNA): TGTGCCAGCAGCCGATACAATCAGGCCCGAGGGGAGGGCACTGAAGCTTTCTTT. Translation gives CASSRYNQARGEGTEAFF.

This chain links TRBV15 with TRBJ2-2, with D perhaps TRBD2 (6 bases). Germline V gene sequence: CDR1 LNHNV, CDR2 YYDKDF (reference sequence). The CDR3 consists of 14 residues. The ends were cut back, 0 bases at V and 5 bases at J, with 7 bases in the middle. The CDR3 coding sequence is TGTGCCACCAGCAGAGAGCGGGGTACCGGGGAGCTGTTTTTT. Its translation: CATSRERGTGELFF.

This clone was seen a handful of times. This chain connects TRBV15 to TRBJ1-6, with a possible D match to TRBD1 (5 bases). Germline V CDR1 and CDR2: LNHNV, YYDKDF (reference sequence). The CDR3 is 14 residues long. Trimming took off 1 base at V and 9 bases at J, with 10 bases between the two ends. CDR3 nucleotides: TGTGCCACCAGCAGAGCGCAGGGATCTTCACCCCTCCACTTT. Amino acids: CATSRAQGSSPLHF.

The gene calls are TRBV19 and TRBJ2-7; TRBD1 matches at 9 bases. The J segment lost 4 bases and the V segment lost 7 bases, leaving 8 bases of the junction unmatched. The CDR3 has 14 residues. Germline V gives CDR1 LNHDA, CDR2 SQIVND (reference sequence). CDR3 sequence reads: CASTPGQGSYEQYF. The CDR3 nucleotides read TGTGCCAGTACCCCGGGACAGGGAAGTTACGAGCAGTACTTC. Using reference TRBV19 and TRBJ2-7 for the parts outside the CDR3, the full variable domain is DGGITQSPKYLFRKEGQNVTLSCEQNLNHDAMYWYRQDPGQGLRLIYYSQIVNDFQKGDIAEGYSVSREKKESFPLTVTSAQKNPTAFYLCASTPGQGSYEQYFGPGTRLTVT.

The V gene is TRBV2, the J gene TRBJ2-1, with D possibly being TRBD1 (6 bases). The germline CDR1 and CDR2 sequences are SNHLY and FYNNEI. The CDR3 extends over 14 amino acids. The V end was cut by 3 bases, the J end by 9 bases, with 15 bases between. The CDR3 reads CASSDKTGQAEQFF. CDR3 sequence (DNA): TGTGCCAGCAGTGACAAAACAGGGCAGGCTGAGCAGTTCTTC. Combining the CDR3 with reference TRBV2 and TRBJ2-1 gives the whole variable domain EPEVTQTPSHQVTQMGQEVILRCVPISNHLYFYWYRQILGQKVEFLVSFYNNEISEKSEIFDDQFSVERPDGSNFTLKIRSTKLEDSAMYFCASSDKTGQAEQFFGPGTRLTVL.

Only one count was recorded for this clone. DNA for the CDR3: TGTGCCAGCAGGCCTCGCGGGGGGGACAGGGGTGTATACGAGCAGTACTTC. Residues: CASRPRGGDRGVYEQYF. The chain links TRBV6-7 to TRBJ2-7; TRBD1 is a possible D gene (10 bases). TRBV6-7 is an open reading frame whose function is uncertain. The CDR3 extends over 17 amino acids. V was clipped by 6 bases and J by 4 bases, with 25 bases between them.

The CDR3 region has the DNA TGTGCCAGCAGTGAACAGGGGGGGGCGAACACTGAAGCTTTCTTT. This codes for CASSEQGGANTEAFF. The chain has TRBV2 and TRBJ1-1; TRBD1 matches 7 bases. V lost 2 bases, J lost 1 base, and 4 bases stayed unmatched. This CDR3 region has 15 residues. The germline CDR1 and CDR2 sequences are SNHLY and FYNNEI.

Turning to this clone: This specimen includes other DNA sequences encoding the same CDR3. The chain carries TRBV2 and TRBJ1-2, with D unclear. Germline CDR1 reads SNHLY; CDR2 reads FYNNEI. There are 13 residues in the CDR3. V dropped 4 bases and J dropped 4 bases, with 10 bases sitting between them. CDR3 nucleotide sequence: TGTGCCAGCAGTGTGGGTCAGTCCTATGGCTACACCTTC. Translated: CASSVGQSYGYTF. The entire variable domain, with the rest obtained from reference TRBV2 and TRBJ1-2, is as follows: EPEVTQTPSHQVTQMGQEVILRCVPISNHLYFYWYRQILGQKVEFLVSFYNNEISEKSEIFDDQFSVERPDGSNFTLKIRSTKLEDSAMYFCASSVGQSYGYTFGSGTRLTVV.

This clone was observed once. The chain combines TRBV7-8 with TRBJ2-3; D perhaps matches TRBD2 (6 bases). CDR3 length: 10 amino acids. From germline, CDR1 is SGHVS and CDR2 FQNEAQ. V lost 6 bases to trimming and J lost 14 bases, with 12 bases between them. The CDR3 reads CASRFTGRYF. Here the CDR3 DNA reads TGTGCCAGCAGGTTTACCGGGAGGTATTTT.

The CDR3, as DNA: TGCGCCAGCAGCTTGGACAACACAGATACGCAGTATTTT. It specifies CASSLDNTDTQYF. The chain is built from TRBV5-1 and TRBJ2-3; D unresolved. The CDR3 length is 13 residues. Trimming left V 0 bases short and J 2 bases short, with 4 bases between. Germline CDR1 is SGHRS and CDR2 is YFSETQ.

V and J are TRBV7-2 and TRBJ1-2; a possible D gene is TRBD1 (6 bases). This CDR3 spans 14 amino acids. With 6 bases removed from V and 4 bases from J, the gap between germline ends came to 15 bases. Germline-derived CDR1 and CDR2 are SGHTA and FQGNSA. The CDR3 here is CASRTGGLSYGYTF. CDR3 coding DNA: TGTGCCAGCAGGACAGGTGGTTTAAGCTATGGCTACACCTTC.

This chain links TRBV6-5 with TRBJ1-5; possibly TRBD1 for D (6 bases). V was cut by 6 bases and J by 6 bases, with 9 bases left in between. CDR3 length: 12 amino acids. The germline gives CDR1 MNHEY, CDR2 SVGAGI. The CDR3 region is CASRQGSQPQHF. CDR3 nucleotide sequence: TGTGCCAGCAGACAGGGAAGTCAGCCCCAGCATTTT.

Only a few counts were recorded for this clone. This chain links TRBV7-2 with TRBJ2-5; no definite D call. The CDR3 loop spans 13 amino acids. CDR1 is SGHTA, CDR2 FQGNSA, per germline. Trimming took off 3 bases at V and 4 bases at J, with 9 bases between the two ends. The CDR3 DNA follows: TGTGCCAGCAGCTTTGGGGATGGAGAGACCCAGTACTTC. Its protein is CASSFGDGETQYF.

V and J are TRBV25-1 and TRBJ2-3; 7 nucleotides align to TRBD2. V lost 10 bases to trimming and J lost 4 bases; unmatched junction nucleotides: 11. This CDR3 region has 14 residues. The V gene's germline CDR1 is MGHDK and CDR2 SYGVNS. The CDR3 region is CATRGGISSDTQYF. The CDR3 coding sequence is TGTGCCACCCGGGGAGGGATTAGCTCAGATACGCAGTATTTT.

The chain joins TRBV7-2 to TRBJ2-3; tentatively, D is TRBD2 (5 bases). Germline loops: CDR1 SGHTA, CDR2 FQGNSA. The CDR3 contains 15 residues. Trimming took off 1 base at V and 1 base at J, with 9 bases between the two ends. The CDR3 sequence: CASSLGGGGTDTQYF. CDR3 DNA: TGTGCCAGCAGCTTAGGAGGAGGTGGCACAGATACGCAGTATTTT.

This chain joins TRBV7-8 and TRBJ2-7, with 8 bases fitting TRBD1. Germline CDR1 reads SGHVS; CDR2 reads FQNEAQ. There are 15 residues in the CDR3. Trimming removed 2 bases from V and 3 bases from J; junction bases left unmatched: 6. CDR3 loop: CASSLSAQGGYEQYF. CDR3 in DNA: TGTGCCAGCAGCTTAAGCGCACAGGGGGGCTACGAGCAGTACTTC.

V is TRBV5-1 and J is TRBJ1-1, with D uncertain. V gave up 2 bases and J gave up 4 bases, with 12 bases separating them. The CDR3 totals 14 residues. Germline CDR1 reads SGHRS; CDR2 reads YFSETQ. The chain's CDR3 is CASSLVVLGTEAFF. The DNA for the CDR3 is TGCGCCAGCAGCTTAGTCGTCTTGGGCACTGAAGCTTTCTTT.

The chain combines TRBV27 with TRBJ2-7; no clear D. Germline-derived CDR1 and CDR2 are MNHEY and SMNVEV (reference sequence). The V end lost 0 bases, the J end lost 3 bases, and 6 bases lay between the germline ends. The CDR3 contains 13 residues. DNA for the CDR3: TGTGCCAGCAGTTTATCGCCTTTCTACGAGCAGTACTTC. Its translation: CASSLSPFYEQYF.

The chain links TRBV6-5 to TRBJ1-2, with TRBD1 matching 9 bases. This CDR3 is 14 amino acids long. With 6 bases clipped from V and 7 bases from J, the junction kept 9 bases outside the gene matches. Germline CDR1 MNHEY, CDR2 SVGAGI. In DNA, the CDR3 is TGTGCCAGCAGACTGACAGGGGGGTACGGTGGCTACACCTTC. Encoded protein: CASRLTGGYGGYTF.

This chain uses TRBV11-2 with TRBJ2-7; TRBD1 agrees at 9 bases. V gave up 5 bases and J gave up 2 bases; unmatched junction bases: 13. The CDR3 contains 17 residues. Germline V gene sequence: CDR1 SGHAT, CDR2 FQNNGV. DNA for the CDR3: TGTGCCAGCAGCCCATATCCCGGGACAGGGATCACCTACGAGCAGTACTTC. It codes for CASSPYPGTGITYEQYF.

The V gene is TRBV27, the J gene TRBJ1-6, with D uncertain. CDR1 is MNHEY and CDR2 is SMNVEV in the germline V gene (reference sequence). CDR3 length: 13 residues. V lost 7 bases and J 1 base, leaving 5 bases between the germline ends. The DNA of the CDR3 is TGTGCCAGCAAAAGTTCCTATAATTCACCCCTCCACTTT. Translation: CASKSSYNSPLHF.

The rearrangement links TRBV5-1 to TRBJ2-5; no reliable D call. The CDR3 totals 12 residues. Trimming left V 0 bases short and J 6 bases short, with 6 bases between. Germline CDR1 is SGHRS and CDR2 is YFSETQ. CDR3 protein: CASSLDSQTQYF. The CDR3 coding sequence is TGCGCCAGCAGCTTGGACAGTCAGACCCAGTACTTC.

The genes are TRBV19 and TRBJ2-7; TRBD1 matches at 11 bases. CDR1 is LNHDA, CDR2 SQIVND, per germline (reference sequence). The CDR3 consists of 13 residues. V gave up 11 bases and J gave up 5 bases; unmatched junction bases: 8. CDR3 in DNA: TGTGCCGATCCGGACAGGGGGCGAAACGAGCAGTACTTC. Its translation: CADPDRGRNEQYF.

This clone was recorded a few times. This chain joins TRBV10-2 and TRBJ1-3, with D possibly matching TRBD1 (5 bases). The CDR3 runs to 14 residues. Germline CDR1 reads WSHSY; CDR2 reads SAAADI. Trimming shortened V by 3 bases and J by 4 bases, and 10 bases separated the two germline ends. The CDR3 sequence is CASSEQQGGNTIYF. CDR3 coding DNA: TGCGCCAGCAGTGAACAGCAGGGAGGAAACACCATATATTTT.

The chain recombines TRBV5-6 with TRBJ2-7, with D perhaps given as TRBD1 or TRBD2 (5 bases each). The CDR3 covers 12 residues. V lost 1 base and J lost 12, with 14 bases in between. Germline V gene lookup returns CDR1 SGHDT and CDR2 YYEEEE. CDR3: CASSLPQGERYF. The CDR3 nucleotides read TGTGCCAGCAGCTTGCCGCAGGGAGAGAGGTACTTC.